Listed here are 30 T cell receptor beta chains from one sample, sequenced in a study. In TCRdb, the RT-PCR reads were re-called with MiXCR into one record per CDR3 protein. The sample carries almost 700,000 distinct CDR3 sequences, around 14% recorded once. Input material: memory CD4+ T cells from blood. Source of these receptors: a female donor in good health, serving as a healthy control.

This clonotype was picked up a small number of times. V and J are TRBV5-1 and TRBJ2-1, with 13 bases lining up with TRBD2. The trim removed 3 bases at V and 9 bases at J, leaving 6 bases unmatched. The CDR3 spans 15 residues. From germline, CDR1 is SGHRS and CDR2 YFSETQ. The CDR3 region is CASSSGTSGISEQFF. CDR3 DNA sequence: TGCGCCAGCAGCTCTGGGACTAGCGGGATTAGTGAGCAGTTCTTC. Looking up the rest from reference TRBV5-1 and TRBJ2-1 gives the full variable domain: KAGVTQTPRYLIKTRGQQVTLSCSPISGHRSVSWYQQTPGQGLQFLFEYFSETQRNKGNFPGRFSGRQFSNSRSEMNVSTLELGDSALYLCASSSGTSGISEQFFGPGTRLTVL.

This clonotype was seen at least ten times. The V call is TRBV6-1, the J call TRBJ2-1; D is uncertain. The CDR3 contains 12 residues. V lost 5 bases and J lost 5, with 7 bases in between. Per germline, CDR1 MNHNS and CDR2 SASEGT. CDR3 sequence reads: CASSPTNNEQFF. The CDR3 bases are TGTGCCAGCAGTCCTACAAACAATGAGCAGTTCTTC.

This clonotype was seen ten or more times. The CDR3 protein is CASSLFEGGSSGSSYNEQFF. In nucleotides, the CDR3 is TGTGCCAGCTCGCTATTTGAAGGGGGCAGTAGCGGGAGTTCCTACAATGAGCAGTTCTTC. The rearrangement uses TRBV18 and TRBJ2-1; TRBD2 matches 9 bases. Germline values: CDR1 KGHSH, CDR2 LQKENI. V was clipped by 6 bases and J by 1 base; unmatched bases: 19. This CDR3 is 20 amino acids long.

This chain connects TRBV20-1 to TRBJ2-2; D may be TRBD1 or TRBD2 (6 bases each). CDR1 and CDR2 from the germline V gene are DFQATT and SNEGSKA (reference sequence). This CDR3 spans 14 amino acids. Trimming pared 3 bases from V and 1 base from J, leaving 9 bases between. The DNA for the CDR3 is TGCAGTGCTAGTAGGGGGGTGAACACCGGGGAGCTGTTTTTT. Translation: CSASRGVNTGELFF.

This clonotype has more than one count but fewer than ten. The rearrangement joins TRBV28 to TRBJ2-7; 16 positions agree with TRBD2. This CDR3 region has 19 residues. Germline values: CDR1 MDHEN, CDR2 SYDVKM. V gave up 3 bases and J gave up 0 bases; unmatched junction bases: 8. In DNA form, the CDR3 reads TGTGCCAGCAGTTTTTCGGGGACTAGCGGGAGGGCCTACTCCTACGAGCAGTACTTC. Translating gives CASSFSGTSGRAYSYEQYF.

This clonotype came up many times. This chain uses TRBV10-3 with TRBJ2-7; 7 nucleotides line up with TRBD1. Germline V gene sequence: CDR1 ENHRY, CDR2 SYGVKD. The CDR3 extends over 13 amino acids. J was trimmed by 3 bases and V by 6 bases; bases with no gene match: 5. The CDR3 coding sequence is TGTGCCATCAGGCTGGGACAGAACTACGAGCAGTACTTC. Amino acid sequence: CAIRLGQNYEQYF.

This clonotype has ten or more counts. In DNA form, the CDR3 reads TGTGCCAGCAGCCGAAACAGGGGGGATACGCAGTATTTT. Residues: CASSRNRGDTQYF. The V gene is TRBV6-6, the J gene TRBJ2-3, with 8 bases matching TRBD1. The CDR3 contains 13 residues. Germline lookup yields CDR1 MNHNY and CDR2 SVGAGI (reference sequence). The V gene end was trimmed by 6 bases and the J gene end by 6 bases; junction bases not matched to a gene: 5.

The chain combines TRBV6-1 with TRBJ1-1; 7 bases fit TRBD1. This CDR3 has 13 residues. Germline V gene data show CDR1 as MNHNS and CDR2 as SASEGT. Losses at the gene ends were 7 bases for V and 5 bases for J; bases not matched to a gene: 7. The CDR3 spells CASTDRRKTEAFF. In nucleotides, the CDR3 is TGTGCCAGCACGGACAGGCGAAAAACTGAAGCTTTCTTT.

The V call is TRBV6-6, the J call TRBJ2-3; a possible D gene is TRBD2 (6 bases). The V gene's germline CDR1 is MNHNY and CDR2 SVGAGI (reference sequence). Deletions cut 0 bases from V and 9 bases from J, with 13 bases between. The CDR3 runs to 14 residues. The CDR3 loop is CASSYSSEAGTQYF. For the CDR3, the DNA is TGTGCCAGCAGTTACTCGAGTGAAGCGGGCACGCAGTATTTT.

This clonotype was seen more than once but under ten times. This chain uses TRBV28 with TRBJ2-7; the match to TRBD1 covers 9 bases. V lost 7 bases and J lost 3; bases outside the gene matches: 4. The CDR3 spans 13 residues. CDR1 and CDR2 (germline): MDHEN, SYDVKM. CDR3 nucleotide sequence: TGTGCCAGCACCGGACAGGGGATCTACGAGCAGTACTTC. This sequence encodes CASTGQGIYEQYF.

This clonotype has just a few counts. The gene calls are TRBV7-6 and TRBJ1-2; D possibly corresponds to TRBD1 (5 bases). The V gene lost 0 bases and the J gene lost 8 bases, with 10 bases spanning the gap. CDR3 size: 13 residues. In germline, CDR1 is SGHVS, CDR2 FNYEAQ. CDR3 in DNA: TGTGCCAGCAGCTTAGCAGGGGTTGAAGGCTACACCTTC. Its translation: CASSLAGVEGYTF.

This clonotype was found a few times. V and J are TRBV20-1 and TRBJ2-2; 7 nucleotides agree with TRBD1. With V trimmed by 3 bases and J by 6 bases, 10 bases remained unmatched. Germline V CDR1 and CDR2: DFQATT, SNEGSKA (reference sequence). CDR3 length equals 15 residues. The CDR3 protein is CSARQTGVTAGELFF. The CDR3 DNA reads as TGCAGTGCTAGGCAAACAGGGGTAACGGCCGGGGAGCTGTTTTTT.

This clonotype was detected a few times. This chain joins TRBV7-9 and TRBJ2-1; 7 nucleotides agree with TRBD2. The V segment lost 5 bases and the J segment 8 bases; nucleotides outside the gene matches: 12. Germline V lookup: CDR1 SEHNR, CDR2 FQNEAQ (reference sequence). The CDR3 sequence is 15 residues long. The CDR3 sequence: CASSPGGSDVDEQFF. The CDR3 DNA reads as TGTGCCAGCAGCCCCGGCGGGAGTGACGTTGATGAGCAGTTCTTC.

CDR3 DNA sequence: TGTGCCAGCAGCAAGCAGGGTAACTATGGCTACACCTTC. This codes for CASSKQGNYGYTF. The gene calls are TRBV5-5 and TRBJ1-2, with a tentative D call TRBD1 (5 bases). Trimming took off 4 bases at V and 1 base at J, with 8 bases between the two ends. This CDR3 contains 13 residues. Per germline, CDR1 SGHKS and CDR2 YYEKEE (reference sequence).

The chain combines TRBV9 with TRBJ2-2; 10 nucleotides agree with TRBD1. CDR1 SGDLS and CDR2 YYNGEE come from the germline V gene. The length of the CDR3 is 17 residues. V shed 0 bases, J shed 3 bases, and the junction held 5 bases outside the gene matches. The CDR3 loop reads CASSVGGTGAHTGELFF. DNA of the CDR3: TGTGCCAGCAGCGTAGGAGGGACAGGGGCACACACCGGGGAGCTGTTTTTT.

CDR3 amino acids: CASSQETLAKNIQYF. The CDR3 DNA reads TGTGCCAGCAGCCAAGAAACGTTAGCCAAAAACATTCAGTACTTC. The rearrangement uses TRBV4-2 and TRBJ2-4; D remains unclear. The germline V gene encodes CDR1 LGHNA and CDR2 YNFKEQ. V was shortened by 0 bases and J by 0 bases, with 6 bases between the two germline ends. The CDR3 is 15 residues long.

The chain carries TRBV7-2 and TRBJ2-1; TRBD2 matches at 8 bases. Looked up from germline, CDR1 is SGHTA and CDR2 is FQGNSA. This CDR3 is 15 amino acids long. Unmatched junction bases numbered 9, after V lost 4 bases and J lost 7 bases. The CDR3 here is CASSSGLVGKNEQFF. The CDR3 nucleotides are TGTGCCAGCAGCTCGGGACTAGTGGGGAAAAATGAGCAGTTCTTC.

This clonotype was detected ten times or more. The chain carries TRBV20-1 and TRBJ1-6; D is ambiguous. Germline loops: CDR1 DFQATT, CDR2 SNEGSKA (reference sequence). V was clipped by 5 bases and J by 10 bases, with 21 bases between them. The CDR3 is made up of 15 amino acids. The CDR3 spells CSARSTGGVGSPLHF. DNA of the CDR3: TGCAGTGCTCGAAGTACTGGCGGAGTAGGATCACCCCTCCACTTT.

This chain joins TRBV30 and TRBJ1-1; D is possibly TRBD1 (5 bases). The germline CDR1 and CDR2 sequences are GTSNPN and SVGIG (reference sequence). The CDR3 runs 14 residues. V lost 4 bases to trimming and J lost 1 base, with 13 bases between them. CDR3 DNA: TGTGCCTGGACCCGGGGACTTACGAACACTGAAGCTTTCTTT. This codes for CAWTRGLTNTEAFF.

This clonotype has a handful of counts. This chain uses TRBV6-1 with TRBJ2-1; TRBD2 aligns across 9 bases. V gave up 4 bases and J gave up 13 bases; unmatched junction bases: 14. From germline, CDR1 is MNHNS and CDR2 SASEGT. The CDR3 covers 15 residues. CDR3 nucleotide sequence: TGTGCCAGCAGTGGTGGCGGGTCAGCGGGACTAGCCCAGTTCTTC. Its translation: CASSGGGSAGLAQFF.

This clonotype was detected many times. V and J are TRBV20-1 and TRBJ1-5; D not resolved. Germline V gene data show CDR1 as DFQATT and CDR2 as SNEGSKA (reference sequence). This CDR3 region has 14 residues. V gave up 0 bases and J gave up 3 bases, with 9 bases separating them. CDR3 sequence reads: CSARDGQTNQPQHF. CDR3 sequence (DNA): TGCAGTGCTAGAGATGGGCAAACCAATCAGCCCCAGCATTTT.

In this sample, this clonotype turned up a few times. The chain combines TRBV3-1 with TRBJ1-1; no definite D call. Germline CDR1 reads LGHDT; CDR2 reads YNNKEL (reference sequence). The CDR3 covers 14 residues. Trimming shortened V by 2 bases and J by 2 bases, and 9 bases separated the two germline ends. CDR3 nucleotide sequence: TGTGCCAGCAGCCAATACGGTCGAAACACTGAAGCTTTCTTT. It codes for CASSQYGRNTEAFF.

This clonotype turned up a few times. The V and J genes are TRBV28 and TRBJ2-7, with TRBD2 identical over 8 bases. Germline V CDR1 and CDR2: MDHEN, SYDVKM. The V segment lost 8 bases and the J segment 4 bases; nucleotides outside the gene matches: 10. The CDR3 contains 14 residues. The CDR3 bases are TGTGCCAGCCTACAGGGACTAGACGGGTACGAGCAGTACTTC. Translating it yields CASLQGLDGYEQYF.

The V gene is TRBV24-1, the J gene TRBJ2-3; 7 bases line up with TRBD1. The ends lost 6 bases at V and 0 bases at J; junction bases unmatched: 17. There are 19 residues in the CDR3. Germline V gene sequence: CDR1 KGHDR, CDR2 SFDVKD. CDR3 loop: CATSPVRPLEGASTDTQYF. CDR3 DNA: TGTGCCACCAGTCCCGTTCGTCCGCTAGAGGGGGCCAGCACAGATACGCAGTATTTT.

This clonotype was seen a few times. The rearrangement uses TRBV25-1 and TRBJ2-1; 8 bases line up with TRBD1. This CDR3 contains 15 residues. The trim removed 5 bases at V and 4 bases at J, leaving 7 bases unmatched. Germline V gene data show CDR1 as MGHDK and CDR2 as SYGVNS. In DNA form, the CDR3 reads TGTGCCAGCAGTCTCAGGGGGCTGGCGTACAATGAGCAGTTCTTC. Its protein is CASSLRGLAYNEQFF.

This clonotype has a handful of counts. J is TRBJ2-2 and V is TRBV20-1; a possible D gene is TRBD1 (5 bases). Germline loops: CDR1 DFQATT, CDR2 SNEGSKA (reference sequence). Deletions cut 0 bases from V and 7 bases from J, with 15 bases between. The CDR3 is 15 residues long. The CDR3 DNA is TGCAGTGCTAGAGATCGATTGGGGCAGGGCGGGGAGCTGTTTTTT. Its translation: CSARDRLGQGGELFF.

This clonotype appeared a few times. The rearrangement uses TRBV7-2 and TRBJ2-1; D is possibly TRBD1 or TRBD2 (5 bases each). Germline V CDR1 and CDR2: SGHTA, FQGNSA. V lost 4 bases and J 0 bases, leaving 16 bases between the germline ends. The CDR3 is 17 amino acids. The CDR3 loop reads CASSSSGTSSSYNEQFF. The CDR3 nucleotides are TGTGCCAGCAGCTCCTCCGGGACCTCAAGCTCCTACAATGAGCAGTTCTTC.

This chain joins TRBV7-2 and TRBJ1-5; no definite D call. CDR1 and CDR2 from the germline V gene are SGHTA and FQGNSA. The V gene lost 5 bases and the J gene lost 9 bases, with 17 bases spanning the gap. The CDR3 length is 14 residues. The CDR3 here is CASSLDAQGWPQHF. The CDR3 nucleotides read TGTGCCAGCAGCCTGGACGCCCAAGGGTGGCCCCAGCATTTT.

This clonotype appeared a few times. The CDR3 is CAGRGSDTGELFF. CDR3 in DNA: TGTGCCGGTCGCGGGTCGGACACCGGGGAGCTGTTTTTT. This chain connects TRBV6-6 to TRBJ2-2; TRBD2 is a possible D gene (5 bases). This CDR3 comprises 13 residues. Trimming took 11 bases from V and 3 from J, leaving 13 bases between them. Germline CDR1 reads MNHNY; CDR2 reads SVGAGI (reference sequence).

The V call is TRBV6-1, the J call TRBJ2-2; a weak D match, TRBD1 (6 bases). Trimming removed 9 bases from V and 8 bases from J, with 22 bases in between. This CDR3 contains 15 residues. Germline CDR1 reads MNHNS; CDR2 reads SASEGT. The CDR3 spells CARGAYADGRGELFF. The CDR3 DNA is TGTGCCAGGGGGGCGTATGCCGACGGCCGGGGGGAGCTGTTTTTT.